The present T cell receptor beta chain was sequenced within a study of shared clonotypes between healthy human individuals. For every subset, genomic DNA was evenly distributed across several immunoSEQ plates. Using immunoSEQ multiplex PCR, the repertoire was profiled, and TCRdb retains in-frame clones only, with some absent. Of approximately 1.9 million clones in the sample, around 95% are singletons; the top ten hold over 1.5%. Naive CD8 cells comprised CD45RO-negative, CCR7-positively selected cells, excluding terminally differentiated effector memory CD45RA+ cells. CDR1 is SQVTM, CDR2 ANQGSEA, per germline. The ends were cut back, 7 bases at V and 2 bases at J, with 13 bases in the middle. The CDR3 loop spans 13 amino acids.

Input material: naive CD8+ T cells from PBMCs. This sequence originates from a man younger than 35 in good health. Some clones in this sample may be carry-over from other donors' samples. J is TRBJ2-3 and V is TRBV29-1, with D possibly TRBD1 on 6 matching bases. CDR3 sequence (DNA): TGCAGCGCTCAGGGGATAGACACAGATACGCAGTATTTT. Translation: CSAQGIDTDTQYF.